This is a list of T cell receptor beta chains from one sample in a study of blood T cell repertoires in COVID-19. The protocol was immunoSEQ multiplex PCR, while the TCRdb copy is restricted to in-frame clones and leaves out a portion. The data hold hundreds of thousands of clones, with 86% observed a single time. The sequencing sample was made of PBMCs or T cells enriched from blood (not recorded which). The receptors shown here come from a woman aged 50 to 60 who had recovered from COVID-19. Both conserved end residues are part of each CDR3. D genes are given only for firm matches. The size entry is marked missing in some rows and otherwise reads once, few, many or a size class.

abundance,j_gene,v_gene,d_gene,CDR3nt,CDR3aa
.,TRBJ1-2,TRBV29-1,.,TGCAGCGTTGAACAGTATGGCTACACCTTC,CSVEQYGYTF
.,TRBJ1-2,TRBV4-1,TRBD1,TGCGCCAGCACCACGAAGTTGGGACAGGATGGCTATGGCTACACCTTC,CASTTKLGQDGYGYTF
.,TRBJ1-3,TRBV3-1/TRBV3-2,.,TGTGCCAGCAGCCTCCGCGGCTCTGGAAACACCATATATTTT,CASSLRGSGNTIYF
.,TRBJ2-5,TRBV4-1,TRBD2,TGCGCCAGCAGCCACCCACTAGCGGGGAAAAAAGAGACCCAGTACTTC,CASSHPLAGKKETQYF
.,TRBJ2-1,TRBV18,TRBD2,TGTGCCAGCTCACCGGGAAGCGGGGGATACAATGAGCAGTTCTTC,CASSPGSGGYNEQFF
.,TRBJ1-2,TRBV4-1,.,TGCGCCAGCAGCCAAGGAGCGGGGCGGAATGGCTACACCTTC,CASSQGAGRNGYTF
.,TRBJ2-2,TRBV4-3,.,TGCGCCAGCAGCCAAGGAGCGGGTTTGACCGGGGAGCTGTTTTTT,CASSQGAGLTGELFF
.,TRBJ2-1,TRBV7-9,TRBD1,TGTGCCAGCAGCCCGAAAGGGACAGTTAATGAGCAGTTCTTC,CASSPKGTVNEQFF
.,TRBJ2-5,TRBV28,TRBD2,TGTGCCAGCAGTTTTGTGGGAGGGCCTGCGGAGACCCAGTACTTC,CASSFVGGPAETQYF
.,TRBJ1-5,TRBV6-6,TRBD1,TGTGCCAGCAGTTCCCAGGGGGTTGGCAATCAGCCCCAGCATTTT,CASSSQGVGNQPQHF
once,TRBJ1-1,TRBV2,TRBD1,TGTGCCAGCTCTACGACAGGGTTCACTGAAGCTTTCTTT,CASSTTGFTEAFF
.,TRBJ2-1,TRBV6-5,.,TGTGCCAGCAGTTACTCTACAGGGTACAATGAGCAGTTCTTC,CASSYSTGYNEQFF
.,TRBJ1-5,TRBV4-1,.,TGCGCCAGCAGCTCGGGCTTAGCACGGGGAGGGTTGGGACAGCCCCAGCATTTT,CASSSGLARGGLGQPQHF
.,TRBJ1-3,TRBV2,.,TGTGCCAGCAGTGTTGGTCCCGAGCGTGGAAACACCATATATTTT,CASSVGPERGNTIYF
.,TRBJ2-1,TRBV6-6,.,TGTGCCAGCAGTTCAAACCAACAGGGCTGGCAGTTCTTC,CASSSNQQGWQFF
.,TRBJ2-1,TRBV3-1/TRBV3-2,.,TGTGCCAGCAGCCAAGGTGGCATAAGCTCCTACAATGAGCAGTTCTTC,CASSQGGISSYNEQFF
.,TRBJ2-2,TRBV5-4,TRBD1,TGTGCCAGCAGACCCGACAGGGGCACCGGGGAGCTGTTTTTT,CASRPDRGTGELFF
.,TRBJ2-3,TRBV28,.,TGTGCCAGCAGTTTCCGGCGGGCGACCCGCACAGATACGCAGTATTTT,CASSFRRATRTDTQYF
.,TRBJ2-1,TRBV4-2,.,TGTGCCAGCAGCCTTAGCGGAGCATCCTACAATGAGCAGTTCTTC,CASSLSGASYNEQFF
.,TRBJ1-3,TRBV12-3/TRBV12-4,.,TGTGCCAGCAGTACGGGCTCTGGAAACACCATATATTTT,CASSTGSGNTIYF
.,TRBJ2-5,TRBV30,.,TGTGCCTGGAGTCGACAGGAACAAGAGACCCAGTACTTC,CAWSRQEQETQYF
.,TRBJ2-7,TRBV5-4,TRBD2,TGTGCCAGCAGCCGGAGGGGACTAGGCGGCTACGAGCAGTACTTC,CASSRRGLGGYEQYF
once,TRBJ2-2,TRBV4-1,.,TGCGCCAGCAGCCAAGCAACAGGGATACCCGGGGAGCTGTTTTTT,CASSQATGIPGELFF
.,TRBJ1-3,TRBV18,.,TGTGCCAGCTCACCAATGTATAGGGGAGGTGGAAACACCATATATTTT,CASSPMYRGGGNTIYF
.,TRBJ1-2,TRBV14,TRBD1,TGTGCCAGCAGCCAAGGGTTGGTAGGGGGCGTCTATGGCTACACCTTC,CASSQGLVGGVYGYTF
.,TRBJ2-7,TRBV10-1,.,TGCGCCAGCAGTCCTTATGGGTCCGGGTACGAGCAGTACTTC,CASSPYGSGYEQYF
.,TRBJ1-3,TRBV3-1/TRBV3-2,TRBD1,TGTGCCAGCAGCCAAAGGGGGACAGGAGGAAACACCATATATTTT,CASSQRGTGGNTIYF
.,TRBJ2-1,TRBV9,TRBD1,TGTGCCAGCAGCGTGGGATCCGGGACAGTAAGGTTCAGTGAGCAGTTCTTC,CASSVGSGTVRFSEQFF
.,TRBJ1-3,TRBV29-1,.,TGCAGCGGGGTCATGGGGGGTGGAAACACCATATATTTT,CSGVMGGGNTIYF
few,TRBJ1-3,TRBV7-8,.,TGTGCCAGCAGCACTACGACAGGTTACTCTGGAAACACCATATATTTT,CASSTTTGYSGNTIYF
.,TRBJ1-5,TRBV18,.,TGTGCCAGCTCACCAGGCCTAGGTCAGCCCCAGCATTTT,CASSPGLGQPQHF
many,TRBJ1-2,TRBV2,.,TGTGCCAGCAGTAGTCGGGGCCCCGGGACACCCGGCTACACCTTC,CASSSRGPGTPGYTF
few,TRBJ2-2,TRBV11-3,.,TGTGCCAGCAGCCGACCTCCATCCCTCGGGAGATGGGAGCTGTTTTTT,CASSRPPSLGRWELFF
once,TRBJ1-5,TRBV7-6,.,TGTGCCAGCAGCTCGTTTAATCAGCCCCAGCATTTT,CASSSFNQPQHF
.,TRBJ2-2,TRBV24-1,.,TGTGCCACCAGTGATCCGGACAAAACCACCGGGGAGCTGTTTTTT,CATSDPDKTTGELFF
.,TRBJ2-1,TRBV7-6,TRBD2,TGTGCCAGCAGCTCGGGACTAGCGGGAGTATTTCCCAATGAGCAGTTCTTC,CASSSGLAGVFPNEQFF
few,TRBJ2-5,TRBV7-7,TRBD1,TGTGCTAGCAGCCGGACAGGGGGGCAACAAGAGACCCAGTACTTC,CASSRTGGQQETQYF